This T cell receptor beta chain was found in a study of vaccination effects on CD4 cells after COVID-19 (dated by TCRdb to 2021 to 2024). For context, the study as a whole: Participants received two doses of either the BNT162b2 or the mRNA-1273 mRNA SARS-CoV-2 vaccine. Cultures from other donors in the study were sequenced using the Oncomine TCR Beta short-read assay on an Illumina iSeq 100. Altogether, around ten COVID-19 convalescent patients and 4 SARS-CoV-2-naive healthy vaccine recipients made up the full study. The study compared SARS-CoV-2 spike-specific CD4+ TCR repertoires before and after mRNA vaccination in COVID-19 convalescent patients and infection-naive vaccine recipients.

Results and caveats for the whole study, not just this receptor: In healthy vaccine recipients, vaccine-induced clones were almost all SARS-CoV-2 mono-reactive, with only 1 of 255 being cross-reactive with common cold coronaviruses. At late post-vaccination timepoints, both infection-induced and vaccine-induced clones showed marked clonal contraction, consistent with waning T cell responses. Limitations of the study were the small number of convalescent patients and the absence of early post-infection timepoints.

Library preparation employed the immunoSEQ multiplex PCR assay. DNA from the CD4+ T cells that had been cultured and isolated underwent TCR beta CDR3 sequencing. The authors' pipeline ran thus. Non-productive TCR sequences were discarded, and reads were trimmed to the CDR3 region, with only CDR3s of 7 or more amino acids retained. Antigen-specific clonotypes were identified using the MANAFEST web app by comparison of expansion in peptide wells against reference cultures. To count as positive, a clone had to show expansion at FDR<0.05 compared with the reference and with all other wells, an odds ratio above 5, and a frequency above 0.1% in two replicate wells. Cross-reactive clonotypes were defined as significantly expanded in SARS-CoV-2 spike wells and in at least one common cold coronavirus spike condition. Levenshtein distance calculated with the stringdist R package was used to assess CDR3 similarity, and unrooted trees were constructed with ape in R 3.6.1. What TCRdb holds here is the immuneACCESS table cut down to in-frame rearrangements. Part of the clones is not present; checked against another copy, under half of the missing clones reflect an unresolved V gene, and the others are unexplained. The V and J calls and clone size are taken from that table; D and trimming were inferred from the DNA. This sample comprises tens of thousands of clones, 55% to 75% of them detected only once. About 25% of the sample comes from the top ten.

To identify antigen-specific CD4+ T cell clonotypes by their expansion, the ViraFEST assay first stimulated PBMC with viral peptide pools and then applied TCR sequencing. After more than 9 days of culture, CD4+ T cells were isolated with the EasySep CD4+ T cell isolation kit. The absence of prior SARS-CoV-2 infection in healthy vaccine recipients was confirmed by negative nucleocapsid antibodies before and after vaccination. Each well held more than 1.5 million PBMC cultured in IMDM containing around 5.1% human AB serum, 9.5 to 10 IU/ml IL-2 and gentamicin, along with about 9.3 ug/ml peptides. Half of the culture medium was replaced with fresh IL-2-containing medium on days 3 and 7. Unless noted otherwise, every peptide stimulation condition was grown in triplicate wells. Using Ficoll-Paque Plus gradient centrifugation, PBMC were separated from whole blood and then either used fresh or cryopreserved at -140C. The overlapping peptide pools covered the spike proteins of SARS-CoV-2 and of the common cold coronaviruses HCoV-NL63, HCoV-OC43 and HCoV-229E. The QIAamp micro DNA kit was used to extract genomic DNA from the cultured CD4+ T cells.

A note on this clone: Its recognized antigen is unknown. Qualities for individual bases were not recorded, and no much larger clone is one base off.

From its cysteine to its phenylalanine, the CDR3 spans 15 amino acids. The entry retains the CDR3 DNA only, 45 bases that are in frame from base 1. For this chain, trimming is 1 base at the V end and 3 bases at the J end, and the number of junction bases without a gene match is 4. From the germline V gene, CDR1 is SGHVS and CDR2 is FQNEAQ. The receptor chain draws on TRBV7-8 and TRBJ2-7, with 9 bases aligning to TRBD1. The receptor was isolated from a human donor who received a COVID-19 vaccine. The input for sequencing was CD4+ T cells from PBMCs cultured with HCoV-OC43 spike peptides, taken before COVID-19 vaccination. What this sample's cell subset or site label stands for: HCoV-OC43 spike overlapping peptide pool stimulation. The CDR3 amino acid sequence is: CASSLVRDRDYEQYF. The nucleotide sequence is TGTGCCAGCAGCTTAGTGAGGGACAGGGACTACGAGCAGTACTTC.